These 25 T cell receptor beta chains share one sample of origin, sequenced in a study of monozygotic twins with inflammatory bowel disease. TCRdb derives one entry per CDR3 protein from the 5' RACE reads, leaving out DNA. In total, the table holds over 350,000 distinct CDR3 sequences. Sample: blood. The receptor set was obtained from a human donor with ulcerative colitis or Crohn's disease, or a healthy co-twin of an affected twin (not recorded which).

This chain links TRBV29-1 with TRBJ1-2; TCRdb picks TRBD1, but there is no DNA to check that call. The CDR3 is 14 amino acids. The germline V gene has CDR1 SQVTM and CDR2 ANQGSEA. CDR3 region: CSVEGRTGDYGYTF.

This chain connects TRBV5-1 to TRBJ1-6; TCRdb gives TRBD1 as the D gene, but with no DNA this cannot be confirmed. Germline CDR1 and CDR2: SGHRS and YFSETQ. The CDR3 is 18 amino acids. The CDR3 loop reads CASSLGTGLSSYNSPLHF.

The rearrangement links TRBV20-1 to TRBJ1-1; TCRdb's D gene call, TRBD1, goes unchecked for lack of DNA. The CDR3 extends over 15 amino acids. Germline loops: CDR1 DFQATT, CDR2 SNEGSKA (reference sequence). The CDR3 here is CSARNPGTGGTEAFF.

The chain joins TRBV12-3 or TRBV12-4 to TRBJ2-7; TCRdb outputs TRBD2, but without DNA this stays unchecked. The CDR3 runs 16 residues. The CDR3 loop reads CASSFSDFPQRYEQYF.

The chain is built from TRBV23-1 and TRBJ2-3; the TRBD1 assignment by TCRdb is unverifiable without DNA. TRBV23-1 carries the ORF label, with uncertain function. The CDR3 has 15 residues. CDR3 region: CASSQFRGLSDTQYF.

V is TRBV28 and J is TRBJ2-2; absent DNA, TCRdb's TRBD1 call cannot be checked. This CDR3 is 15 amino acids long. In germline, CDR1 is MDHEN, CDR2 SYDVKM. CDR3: CATPRPRGAGGELFF.

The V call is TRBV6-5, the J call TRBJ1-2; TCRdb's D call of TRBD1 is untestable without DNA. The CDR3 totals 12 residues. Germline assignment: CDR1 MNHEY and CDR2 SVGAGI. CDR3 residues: CASGWDSYGYTF.

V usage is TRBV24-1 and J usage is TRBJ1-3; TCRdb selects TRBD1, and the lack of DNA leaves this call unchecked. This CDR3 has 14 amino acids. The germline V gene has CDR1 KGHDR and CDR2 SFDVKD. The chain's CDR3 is CATQAGGSGNTIYF.

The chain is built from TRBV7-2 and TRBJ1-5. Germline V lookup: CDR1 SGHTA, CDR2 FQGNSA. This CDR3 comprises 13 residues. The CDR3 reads CASSSNINQPQHF.

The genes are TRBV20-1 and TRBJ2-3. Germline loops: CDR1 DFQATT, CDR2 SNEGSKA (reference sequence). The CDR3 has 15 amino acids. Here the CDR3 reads CSARPYDSGTDTQYF.

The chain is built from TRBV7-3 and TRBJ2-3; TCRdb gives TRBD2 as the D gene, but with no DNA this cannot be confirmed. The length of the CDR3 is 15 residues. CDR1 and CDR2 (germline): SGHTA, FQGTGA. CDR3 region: CASSPSGGAVDTQYF.

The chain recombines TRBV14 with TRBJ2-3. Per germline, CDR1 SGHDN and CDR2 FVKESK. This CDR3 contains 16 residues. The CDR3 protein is CASSQQRGFGTDTQYF.

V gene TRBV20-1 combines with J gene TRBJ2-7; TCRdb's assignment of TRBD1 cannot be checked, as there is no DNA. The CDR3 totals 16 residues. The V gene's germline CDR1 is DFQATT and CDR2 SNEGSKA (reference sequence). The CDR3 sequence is CSARGSGQTSPYEQYF.

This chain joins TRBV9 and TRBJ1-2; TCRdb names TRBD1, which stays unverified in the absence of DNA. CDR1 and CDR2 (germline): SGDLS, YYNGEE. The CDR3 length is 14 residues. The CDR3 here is CASSYGQANYGYTF. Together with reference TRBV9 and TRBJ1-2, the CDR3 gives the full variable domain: DSGVTQTPKHLITATGQRVTLRCSPRSGDLSVYWYQQSLDQGLQFLIQYYNGEERAKGNILERFSAQQFPDLHSELNLSSLELGDSALYFCASSYGQANYGYTFGSGTRLTVV.

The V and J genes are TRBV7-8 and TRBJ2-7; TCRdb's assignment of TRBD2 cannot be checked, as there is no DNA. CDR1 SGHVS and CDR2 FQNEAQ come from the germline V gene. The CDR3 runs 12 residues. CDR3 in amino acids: CASSLGPLEQYF.

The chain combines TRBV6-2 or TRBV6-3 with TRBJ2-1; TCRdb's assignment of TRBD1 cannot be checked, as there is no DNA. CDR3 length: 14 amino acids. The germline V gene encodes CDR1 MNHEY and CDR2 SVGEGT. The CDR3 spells CASRSDSLYNEQFF.

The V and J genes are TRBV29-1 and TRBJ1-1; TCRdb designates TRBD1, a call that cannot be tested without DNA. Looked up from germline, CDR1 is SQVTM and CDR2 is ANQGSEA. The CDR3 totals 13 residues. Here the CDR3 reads CSVVDRAYTEAFF.

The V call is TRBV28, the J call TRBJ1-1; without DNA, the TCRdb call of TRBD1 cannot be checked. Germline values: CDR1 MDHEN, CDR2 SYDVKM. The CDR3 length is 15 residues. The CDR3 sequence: CASSEPGQLETEAFF.

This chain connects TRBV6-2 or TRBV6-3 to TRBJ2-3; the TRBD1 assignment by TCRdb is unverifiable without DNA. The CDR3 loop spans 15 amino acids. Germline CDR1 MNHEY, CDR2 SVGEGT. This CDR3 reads CASSSPGLRADTQYF.

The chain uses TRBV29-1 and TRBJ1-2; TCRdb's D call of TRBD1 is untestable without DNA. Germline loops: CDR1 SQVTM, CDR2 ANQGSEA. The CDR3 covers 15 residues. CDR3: CSVEIRDRDFYGYTF.

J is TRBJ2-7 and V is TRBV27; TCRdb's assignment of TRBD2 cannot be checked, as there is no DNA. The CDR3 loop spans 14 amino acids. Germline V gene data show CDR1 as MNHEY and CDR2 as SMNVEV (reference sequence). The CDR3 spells CASSYTGGPREQYF.

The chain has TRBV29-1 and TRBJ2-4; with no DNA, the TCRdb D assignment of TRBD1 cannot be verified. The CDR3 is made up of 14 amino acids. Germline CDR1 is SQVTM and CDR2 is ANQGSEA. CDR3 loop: CSVASGVTKNIQYF.

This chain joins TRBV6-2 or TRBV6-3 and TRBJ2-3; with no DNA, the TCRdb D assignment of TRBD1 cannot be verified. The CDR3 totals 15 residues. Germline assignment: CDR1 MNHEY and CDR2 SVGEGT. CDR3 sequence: CASAPWGASTDTQYF.

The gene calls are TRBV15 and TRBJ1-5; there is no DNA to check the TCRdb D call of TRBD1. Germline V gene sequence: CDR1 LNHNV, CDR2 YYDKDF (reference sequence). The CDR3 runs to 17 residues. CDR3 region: CATSRGGTGYSNQPQHF.

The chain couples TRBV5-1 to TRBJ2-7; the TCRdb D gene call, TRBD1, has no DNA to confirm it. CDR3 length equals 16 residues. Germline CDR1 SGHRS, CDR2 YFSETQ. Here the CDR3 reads CASSSLPQGQNYEQYF. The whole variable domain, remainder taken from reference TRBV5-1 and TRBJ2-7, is KAGVTQTPRYLIKTRGQQVTLSCSPISGHRSVSWYQQTPGQGLQFLFEYFSETQRNKGNFPGRFSGRQFSNSRSEMNVSTLELGDSALYLCASSSLPQGQNYEQYFGPGTRLTVT.